The present T cell receptor beta chain was sequenced within a study of cytomegalovirus exposure and HLA in healthy donors. J gave up 0 bases and V 2 bases, and 9 bases lay outside the gene matches. The CDR3 is 17 residues long. From germline, CDR1 is MNHEY and CDR2 SMNVEV (reference sequence). The PCR had 60 Vbeta and 13 Jbeta primers. TCRdb's table, derived via immunoSEQ multiplex PCR, lists solely in-frame clones and lacks some. The sample has 120,000 to 150,000 clones; about 82% are singletons. This clonotype was obtained from a man aged 25-45 years in good health and CMV-seronegative. The chain recombines TRBV27 with TRBJ1-2, with 7 bases that match TRBD1. Sequenced material: PBMCs. CDR3 nucleotides: TGTGCCAGCAGTTTAAATTACAGGACAGGAGCTAACTATGGCTACACCTTC. Translating it yields CASSLNYRTGANYGYTF.